Listed here are 5 T cell receptor beta chains from one sample, sequenced in a study of OX40 agonist ivuxolimab in advanced cancers. Assay used: immunoSEQ multiplex PCR; TCRdb lists only in-frame clones, some missing. The sample lists approximately 50,000 clones; approximately 80% were seen once. The sequenced sample was CD4+ or CD8+ T cells sorted from blood, obtained in a trial of the OX40 agonist ivuxolimab. These receptors originate from an adult with an advanced solid tumor such as melanoma, head and neck, liver or kidney cancer.

The chain combines TRBV19 with TRBJ1-2; D is possibly TRBD1 (6 bases). With 6 bases removed from V and 4 bases from J, the gap between germline ends came to 9 bases. The CDR3 has 12 amino acids. Germline CDR1 LNHDA, CDR2 SQIVND (reference sequence). The DNA for the CDR3 is TGTGCCAGTAGCAGGGGTATCTATGGCTACACCTTC. It yields the protein CASSRGIYGYTF.

The chain employs TRBV27 and TRBJ1-1; the D is unclear. This CDR3 is built from 14 residues. CDR1 MNHEY and CDR2 SMNVEV come from the germline V gene (reference sequence). V shed 6 bases and J shed 0 bases, with 11 bases lying between them. The CDR3, as DNA: TGTGCCAGCAGGCTCACAAGCTTGAACACTGAAGCTTTCTTT. Translated, it gives CASRLTSLNTEAFF.

This clone was counted only a few times. The J gene is TRBJ1-5, the V gene TRBV2; D gene unclear. The CDR3 runs 14 residues. Trimming removed 6 bases from V and 2 bases from J, with 11 bases in between. CDR1 and CDR2 (germline): SNHLY, FYNNEI. CDR3 region: CASRRKEGNQPQHF. CDR3 DNA: TGTGCCAGCAGACGAAAAGAGGGCAATCAGCCCCAGCATTTT.

The genes are TRBV6-1 and TRBJ1-2, with D possibly being TRBD1 (6 bases). Germline V gene lookup returns CDR1 MNHNS and CDR2 SASEGT. Trimming pared 3 bases from V and 4 bases from J, leaving 15 bases between. The CDR3 extends over 15 amino acids. CDR3 in DNA: TGTGCCAGCAGTGACAGGGGAGGAGCAGCCTATGGCTACACCTTC. Amino acids: CASSDRGGAAYGYTF.

V usage is TRBV7-9 and J usage is TRBJ1-5; no definite D call. The CDR3 length is 14 residues. V shed 3 bases and J shed 2 bases, with 8 bases lying between them. CDR1 SEHNR and CDR2 FQNEAQ come from the germline V gene (reference sequence). CDR3 sequence: CASSLGGGNQPQHF. DNA for the CDR3: TGTGCCAGCAGCTTGGGAGGCGGCAATCAGCCCCAGCATTTT.